The present entry profiles one T cell receptor beta chain with its context. Its specific antigen is unknown. No per-base quality is available; no much larger clone lies one base away. This record comes from a study of tumor-infiltrating lymphocytes in primary liver carcinoma (dated by TCRdb to about 2017). Regarding the study in general: Five patients with histopathologically diagnosed primary liver carcinoma underwent surgical resection in China between 2015 and March 2016. A total of about 35 specimens from 5 patients went through TCRbeta repertoire sequencing, namely 25 tumor regions, 5 adjacent noncancerous liver tissues and 5 peripheral blood samples. Samples yielded roughly 3.5 to 7.13 million productive TCRbeta reads; read depth did not differ significantly between tissue types. Technical replicate repertoires showed high reproducibility, with mean shared-clone rates approximately 0.87 and correlation coefficients above 0.98. Of the five patients, three men and two women aged 30 to 69 years, four had hepatocellular carcinoma and one had combined HCC and intrahepatic cholangiocarcinoma. Tumors of the five patients were stage T1-T3 N0M0 with maximum diameters of roughly 4.2 to 11 cm. For each liver tumor, the study sampled five regions along with adjacent normal tissue and blood, and applied TCRbeta repertoire sequencing, expression microarrays and whole-exome sequencing. Overall study results and their limits: A significantly larger repertoire fraction was made up by the top 250 clones in tumors than in blood (p = 0.039). Comparison of CD4+ and CD8+ T cell repertoires was precluded by the use of bulk unsorted samples. Repertoire overlap was found to be higher between tumor regions (mean roughly 36%) than between tumor-adjacent (approximately 17%) or tumor-blood (around 14%) pairs, consistent with antigen-driven expansion. The study included only five or six patients, and the authors note findings should be validated in a larger study. Only the TCR beta chain was sequenced, which likely underestimates true repertoire diversity because unpaired alpha chains were not captured.

A constant-region primer and ProtoScript II reverse transcriptase were used to reverse-transcribe TCRbeta-specific cDNA from approximately 550 ng total RNA. TCRbeta libraries were built with three nested multiplex PCR rounds, a slightly modified ARM-PCR procedure. Each of the first two PCR rounds ran for nine to eleven cycles and used multiplex TRBV1-TRBV30 forward primers together with a Cbeta reverse primer. A final 25-cycle PCR with Deep VentR polymerase added sample barcodes and Illumina adapters. Before sequencing, amplicons of 200-500 bp were purified from gel using a QIAquick gel extraction kit. The TCRbeta amplicons were sequenced with 250-bp paired-end reads on an Illumina HiSeq 2500. The published analysis was carried out like this. Trimmomatic v0.33 was used to quality-trim the reads, and FLASH v1.2.11 was used to merge paired reads so that full CDR3 sequences could be recovered. V, D and J germline segments were assigned to the rearranged TCRbeta sequences using MiGEC v1.2.1b. Clonotype statistics and Shannon-Wiener diversity indices were calculated with VDJtools v1.0.0. To reduce sampling bias, subsequent analyses other than the diversity analysis used only the 250 most abundant clonotypes in each sample. TCRdb applied fastp at Q25 and MiXCR to the public reads, then kept only in-frame beta chains. Each CDR3 protein appears once, grouped with its most common genes and DNA. The authors' filters were not applied to this entry. Present in this sample are over 250,000 distinct CDR3 sequences, 45% to 70% of which were seen just once. Over 15% of the sample comes from the top ten.

V lost 4 bases and J lost 8 bases, and the count of bases not matched to a germline gene is 12. CDR1 and CDR2, per the germline V gene, are LGHNA and YNFKEQ. There are 16 amino acids in the CDR3, from cysteine to phenylalanine inclusive. Only the CDR3 DNA stays, 48 bases, in frame from base 1. RNA from unsorted whole blood was extracted with TRIzol reagent, and germline DNA was obtained with the DNeasy Blood & Tissue kit. At the time of sampling, the patients were treatment-naive and had chronic HBV infection. Before surgery, around 4.2 milliliters of peripheral blood were collected into K2EDTA tubes.

The receptor's source is a woman between 25 and 40 years old with primary liver carcinoma and hepatitis B virus infection. The V and J genes are TRBV4-2 and TRBJ2-1, with 9 bases aligning to TRBD2. The sequenced material came from peripheral blood. The CDR3 loop reads CASSPPGTSWSDEQFF. The DNA reads as follows: TGTGCCAGCAGCCCCCCCGGGACTAGCTGGAGCGATGAGCAGTTCTTC.